This entry lists 32 T cell receptor beta chains sequenced from one sample in a study of control samples from healthy donors and cancer patients. Using immunoSEQ multiplex PCR, the repertoire was profiled, and TCRdb retains in-frame clones only, with some absent. The profile shows about 60,000 clones, around 90% of them singletons. Material for sequencing was blood. The receptors originated from a man aged 45 to 65 in good health.

The J gene is TRBJ1-1, the V gene TRBV11-2; 9 bases line up with TRBD1. CDR1 is SGHAT and CDR2 is FQNNGV in the germline V gene. Germline trimming cut 5 bases from V and 2 bases from J; bases unmatched to any gene: 6. The CDR3 length is 15 residues. CDR3 sequence: CASSLRQGGNTEAFF. CDR3 nucleotide sequence: TGTGCCAGCAGCCTTAGACAGGGGGGTAACACTGAAGCTTTCTTT. The full variable domain, completed using reference TRBV11-2 and TRBJ1-1, is EAGVAQSPRYKIIEKRQSVAFWCNPISGHATLYWYQQILGQGPKLLIQFQNNGVVDDSQLPKDRFSAERLKGVDSTLKIQPAKLEDSAVYLCASSLRQGGNTEAFFGQGTRLTVV.

CDR3 in DNA: TGCAGCGTCTCGACTAGTTACGAGCAGTACTTC. Encoded protein: CSVSTSYEQYF. The genes are TRBV29-1 and TRBJ2-7; perhaps TRBD2 as D (6 bases). There are 11 residues in the CDR3. V lost 6 bases, J lost 4 bases, and 10 bases lay in between. Germline V gene lookup returns CDR1 SQVTM and CDR2 ANQGSEA.

The CDR3 nucleotides are TGTGCCAGCAGTGGGGGGACAGGGTTCTATGAGCAGTTCTTC. Residues: CASSGGTGFYEQFF. V usage is TRBV25-1 and J usage is TRBJ2-1, with TRBD1 identical over 9 bases. In germline, CDR1 is MGHDK, CDR2 SYGVNS. The V and J ends lost 4 bases and 8 bases, in that order; junction bases with no gene match: 6. The CDR3 is 14 amino acids.

The chain is built from TRBV6-2 or TRBV6-3 and TRBJ2-5; no reliable D call. Between the trimmed V and J ends, which lost 5 bases and 2 bases, there was a span of 9 bases. From germline, CDR1 is MNHEY and CDR2 SVGEGT. The CDR3 extends over 13 amino acids. CDR3 protein: CASSPGRQETQYF. In DNA, the CDR3 is TGTGCCAGCAGTCCCGGGCGGCAAGAGACCCAGTACTTC.

The genes are TRBV6-1 and TRBJ1-4; D is possibly TRBD1 (5 bases). The CDR3 has 15 residues. The V end lost 3 bases, the J end lost 3 bases, and 11 bases lay between the germline ends. Per germline, CDR1 MNHNS and CDR2 SASEGT. This CDR3 reads CASSEGQVANEKLFF. CDR3 DNA: TGTGCCAGCAGTGAGGGGCAGGTGGCTAATGAAAAACTGTTTTTT.

In this sample, this clone turned up once. The chain links TRBV14 to TRBJ1-2, with 8 bases identical to TRBD1. Trimming at V came to 0 bases and at J to 4 bases, leaving 1 base not matched to a gene. CDR3 length equals 14 residues. The germline gives CDR1 SGHDN, CDR2 FVKESK. Here the CDR3 reads CASSQEDRAYGYTF. The CDR3, as DNA: TGTGCCAGCAGCCAAGAGGACAGGGCCTATGGCTACACCTTC.

CDR3 sequence (DNA): TGTGCCAGCAGCTTAGGGGGACAGATCACAGATACGCAGTATTTT. It yields the protein CASSLGGQITDTQYF. The rearrangement uses TRBV7-7 and TRBJ2-3, with 7 bases aligning to TRBD1. Per germline, CDR1 SSHAT and CDR2 FNYEAQ (reference sequence). The CDR3 spans 15 residues. J was trimmed by 2 bases and V by 1 base; bases with no gene match: 3.

This chain connects TRBV6-1 to TRBJ2-7; TRBD2 agrees at 10 bases. Germline loops: CDR1 MNHNS, CDR2 SASEGT. The CDR3 length is 17 residues. The V gene end was trimmed by 1 base and the J gene end by 4 bases; junction bases not matched to a gene: 10. The CDR3, as DNA: TGTGCCAGCAGTGAAGGGGCAGCGGGAGGGTTAGGTTACGAGCAGTACTTC. Protein product: CASSEGAAGGLGYEQYF.

The chain carries TRBV28 and TRBJ1-3; TRBD1 matches at 7 bases. V gave up 6 bases and J gave up 1 base; unmatched junction bases: 3. Germline lookup yields CDR1 MDHEN and CDR2 SYDVKM. The CDR3 totals 14 residues. The CDR3 region has the DNA TGTGCCAGCAGGCCGGACAGGTCTGGAAACACCATATATTTT. The encoded protein is CASRPDRSGNTIYF.

V gene TRBV19 combines with J gene TRBJ1-5, with 7 bases lining up with TRBD1. Trimming cost V 5 bases and J 0 bases; bases outside gene matches: 7. Germline V gene sequence: CDR1 LNHDA, CDR2 SQIVND (reference sequence). The length of the CDR3 is 16 residues. The CDR3 loop is CASSLRTGDSNQPQHF. CDR3 in DNA: TGTGCCAGTAGTCTCCGGACAGGTGATAGCAATCAGCCCCAGCATTTT.

The gene calls are TRBV4-2 and TRBJ2-7; 9 bases line up with TRBD2. The J segment lost 3 bases and the V segment lost 4 bases, leaving 13 bases of the junction unmatched. The CDR3 spans 17 residues. CDR1 LGHNA and CDR2 YNFKEQ come from the germline V gene. The CDR3 region is CASSPFGTSSGNYEQYF. The CDR3 nucleotides are TGTGCCAGCAGCCCCTTCGGGACTAGCTCGGGAAACTACGAGCAGTACTTC.

This chain joins TRBV4-3 and TRBJ2-5; D is perhaps TRBD2 (6 bases). The CDR3 is made up of 19 amino acids. With 4 bases removed from V and 2 bases from J, the gap between germline ends came to 26 bases. CDR1 is LGHNA and CDR2 is YSLEER in the germline V gene. The chain's CDR3 is CASSPVKRGTPPQQETQYF. CDR3 in DNA: TGCGCCAGCAGCCCCGTTAAACGGGGGACCCCACCCCAACAAGAGACCCAGTACTTC.

The chain recombines TRBV5-4 with TRBJ2-1, with 9 bases that match TRBD2. Germline assignment: CDR1 SGHNT and CDR2 YYREEE (reference sequence). CDR3 length equals 14 residues. The J segment lost 8 bases and the V segment lost 1 base, leaving 4 bases of the junction unmatched. In DNA form, the CDR3 reads TGTGCCAGCAGCTTGTTAGCGGGAGAGGATGAGCAGTTCTTC. This encodes CASSLLAGEDEQFF.

A single count supports this clone. This chain connects TRBV6-6 to TRBJ1-1, with 10 bases fitting TRBD1. J lost 5 bases, V lost 3 bases, and 6 bases had no gene match. The CDR3 is 15 amino acids. The germline gives CDR1 MNHNY, CDR2 SVGAGI (reference sequence). This CDR3 reads CASSYVGQGGTEAFF. The CDR3 coding sequence is TGTGCCAGCAGTTATGTCGGACAGGGGGGAACTGAAGCTTTCTTT.

This clone has a handful of counts. The chain joins TRBV27 to TRBJ2-1; D remains ambiguous. The germline V gene encodes CDR1 MNHEY and CDR2 SMNVEV (reference sequence). V lost 4 bases, J lost 0 bases, and 16 bases lay in between. The CDR3 extends over 17 amino acids. This CDR3 is CASSSTPAVSSYNEQFF. CDR3 in DNA: TGTGCCAGCAGTTCCACTCCGGCGGTGAGCTCCTACAATGAGCAGTTCTTC.

V is TRBV28 and J is TRBJ1-4, with TRBD1 matching 8 bases. There are 15 residues in the CDR3. The J segment lost 5 bases and the V segment lost 6 bases, leaving 8 bases of the junction unmatched. The germline CDR1 and CDR2 sequences are MDHEN and SYDVKM. CDR3 residues: CASSFLQGGNEKLFF. The CDR3 bases are TGTGCCAGCAGCTTCCTACAGGGGGGAAATGAAAAACTGTTTTTT. Full variable domain (outside the CDR3, taken from reference TRBV28 and TRBJ1-4): DVKVTQSSRYLVKRTGEKVFLECVQDMDHENMFWYRQDPGLGLRLIYFSYDVKMKEKGDIPEGYSVSREKKERFSLILESASTNQTSMYLCASSFLQGGNEKLFFGSGTQLSVL.

CDR3 bases: TGTGCCACCAGTGAATCCGGGACTAGCGCCACAGATACGCAGTATTTT. It specifies CATSESGTSATDTQYF. The chain employs TRBV24-1 and TRBJ2-3; 10 bases line up with TRBD2. V dropped 4 bases and J dropped 2; count of bases not matched to a gene: 5. Germline V gives CDR1 KGHDR, CDR2 SFDVKD. The CDR3 spans 16 residues.

This chain links TRBV10-3 with TRBJ1-3; D not certain. Trimming stripped 0 bases from V and 2 bases from J, with 5 bases between. The CDR3 spans 14 residues. Germline V gene data show CDR1 as ENHRY and CDR2 as SYGVKD. CDR3 amino acids: CAISESRAGNTIYF. In DNA, the CDR3 is TGTGCCATCAGTGAGTCGAGAGCTGGAAACACCATATATTTT.

This clone was seen a handful of times. The chain combines TRBV7-2 with TRBJ2-7; D is undetermined. The V and J ends lost 3 bases and 0 bases respectively, with 0 bases between them. Germline V gene data show CDR1 as SGHTA and CDR2 as FQGNSA. The CDR3 extends over 11 amino acids. The CDR3 DNA sequence: TGTGCCAGCAGCTTCTCCTACGAGCAGTACTTC. Protein: CASSFSYEQYF.

The rearrangement joins TRBV19 to TRBJ2-5; the match to TRBD2 covers 14 bases. Germline assignment: CDR1 LNHDA and CDR2 SQIVND (reference sequence). The CDR3 has 17 amino acids. J was trimmed by 11 bases and V by 6 bases; bases with no gene match: 17. CDR3 sequence reads: CASSPYRTSGRTPQQYF. In DNA form, the CDR3 reads TGTGCCAGTAGCCCTTACAGGACTAGCGGGAGGACACCTCAACAGTACTTC.

The rearrangement joins TRBV15 to TRBJ1-1; D is perhaps TRBD1 (6 bases). This CDR3 spans 14 amino acids. V was clipped by 1 base and J by 0 bases, with 6 bases between them. Per germline, CDR1 LNHNV and CDR2 YYDKDF (reference sequence). The chain's CDR3 is CATSRGQVNTEAFF. The CDR3 nucleotides are TGTGCCACCAGCAGAGGACAGGTGAACACTGAAGCTTTCTTT. The whole variable domain, remainder taken from reference TRBV15 and TRBJ1-1, is DAMVIQNPRYQVTQFGKPVTLSCSQTLNHNVMYWYQQKSSQAPKLLFHYYDKDFNNEADTPDNFQSRRPNTSFCFLDIRSPGLGDTAMYLCATSRGQVNTEAFFGQGTRLTVV.

In this sample, this clone turned up a few times. The chain is built from TRBV4-3 and TRBJ1-6; D remains unclear. The germline V and J ends were trimmed by 4 bases and 8 bases, with 12 bases remaining between them. The germline gives CDR1 LGHNA, CDR2 YSLEER. This CDR3 comprises 14 residues. The CDR3 DNA reads as TGCGCCAGCAGCCGAATACTGGCGGATTCACCCCTCCACTTT. The encoded protein is CASSRILADSPLHF.

This clone came up once. The chain is built from TRBV9 and TRBJ2-5; possible D gene TRBD1, 6 bases. V was cut by 0 bases and J by 0 bases, with 15 bases left in between. Germline-derived CDR1 and CDR2 are SGDLS and YYNGEE. CDR3 size: 17 residues. The CDR3 bases are TGTGCCAGCAGCGTAGAGTCGGACAGAACTTACCAAGAGACCCAGTACTTC. This sequence encodes CASSVESDRTYQETQYF.

The genes are TRBV30 and TRBJ2-5; D gene ambiguous. The CDR3 consists of 15 residues. V was cut by 0 bases and J by 5 bases, with 16 bases left in between. Germline lookup yields CDR1 GTSNPN and CDR2 SVGIG (reference sequence). CDR3 in DNA: TGTGCCTGGAGTGTAAGCACCGCGTCAAGGGAGACCCAGTACTTC. This gives the protein CAWSVSTASRETQYF. Based on the CDR3 plus reference TRBV30 and TRBJ2-5, the full variable domain is SQTIHQWPATLVQPVGSPLSLECTVEGTSNPNLYWYRQAAGRGLQLLFYSVGIGQISSEVPQNLSASRPQDRQFILSSKKLLLSDSGFYLCAWSVSTASRETQYFGPGTRLLVL.

The gene calls are TRBV5-6 and TRBJ2-3; TRBD2 is a possible D gene (6 bases). The germline V gene has CDR1 SGHDT and CDR2 YYEEEE. The CDR3 runs to 12 residues. The germline V and J ends were trimmed by 4 bases and 4 bases, with 7 bases remaining between them. The CDR3 reads CASSGGSDTQYF. CDR3 DNA: TGTGCCAGCAGCGGGGGGTCAGATACGCAGTATTTT.

V and J are TRBV27 and TRBJ2-3; D perhaps matches TRBD2 (6 bases). Germline V lookup: CDR1 MNHEY, CDR2 SMNVEV (reference sequence). V lost 5 bases to trimming and J lost 1 base, with 10 bases between them. The CDR3 length is 14 residues. In nucleotides, the CDR3 is TGTGCCAGCAGTCGATTAGCGGGCACAGATACGCAGTATTTT. Its translation: CASSRLAGTDTQYF.

This rearrangement joins TRBV11-3 to TRBJ2-1; 11 bases map to TRBD2. The CDR3 is 16 amino acids. Germline V gene sequence: CDR1 SGHNT, CDR2 YENEEA. The trim removed 3 bases at V and 4 bases at J, leaving 5 bases unmatched. The CDR3 DNA reads TGTGCCAGCAGCTTGCCGGGACTAGCGGATTACAATGAGCAGTTCTTC. Encoded protein: CASSLPGLADYNEQFF.

The V gene is TRBV19, the J gene TRBJ1-2; D is possibly TRBD1 (5 bases). The CDR3 loop spans 13 amino acids. Germline CDR1 and CDR2: LNHDA and SQIVND (reference sequence). V shed 3 bases and J shed 5 bases, with 10 bases lying between them. The CDR3: CASSITGAYGYTF. CDR3 nucleotide sequence: TGTGCCAGTAGTATCACAGGAGCTTATGGCTACACCTTC.

The J gene is TRBJ1-1, the V gene TRBV19; D is possibly TRBD1 (6 bases). Trimming took 8 bases from V and 2 from J, leaving 9 bases between them. Looked up from germline, CDR1 is LNHDA and CDR2 is SQIVND (reference sequence). The CDR3 length is 12 residues. The CDR3 DNA sequence: TGTGCCAGTTCGACAGGCAACACTGAAGCTTTCTTT. This gives the protein CASSTGNTEAFF.

The genes are TRBV19 and TRBJ1-1; D perhaps matches TRBD1 (5 bases). The CDR3 has 13 amino acids. Germline CDR1 reads LNHDA; CDR2 reads SQIVND (reference sequence). V was pared by 4 bases and J by 7 bases, with 13 bases between. The CDR3 region is CASSRRDVYEAFF. The CDR3 DNA reads TGTGCCAGTAGTAGACGGGACGTATATGAAGCTTTCTTT.

This clone occurred once. The genes are TRBV4-2 and TRBJ2-3, with TRBD2 matching over 10 bases. This CDR3 spans 19 amino acids. From germline, CDR1 is LGHNA and CDR2 YNFKEQ. V shed 1 base and J 2 bases; nucleotides not matched to a gene: 12. The CDR3 region has the DNA TGTGCCAGCAGCCAAGCTCCCCGACTAGCGGGCATAAACACAGATACGCAGTATTTT. Residues: CASSQAPRLAGINTDTQYF.

The sample holds one count of this clone. The chain employs TRBV27 and TRBJ2-7; D is unresolved. With 5 bases removed from V and 5 bases from J, the gap between germline ends came to 10 bases. The CDR3 length is 12 residues. Germline CDR1 and CDR2: MNHEY and SMNVEV (reference sequence). CDR3 in DNA: TGTGCCAGCAGTACAAGGTTCCACGAGCAGTACTTC. It encodes CASSTRFHEQYF.